A single sample gave rise to the 10 T cell receptor beta chains below, sequenced in a study of T cells in Graves' hyperthyroidism and ophthalmopathy. Amplified regions were TCR beta CDR3 sequences from RNA transcripts. Researchers ran a first-round RT-PCR on the TCR CDR3 using the HTBI primer set. TCRdb processed the multiplex PCR reads anew with MiXCR; each CDR3 protein has one entry. Of about 400,000 distinct CDR3 sequences in the sample, about a sixth were seen once. Sequencing was carried out using blood. The receptor set was obtained from a woman aged 18-29 years with Graves' hyperthyroidism.

This clonotype was seen many times. The genes are TRBV12-3 or TRBV12-4 and TRBJ1-2, with D tentatively TRBD1 (5 bases). Trimming left V 6 bases short and J 5 bases short, with 19 bases between. The CDR3 extends over 15 amino acids. CDR3 residues: CASSHGTAPRYGYTF. The CDR3 nucleotides read TGTGCCAGCAGCCACGGGACCGCACCGAGGTATGGCTACACCTTC.

In this sample, this clonotype turned up many times. The chain has TRBV28 and TRBJ2-1, with TRBD2 identical over 12 bases. Germline-derived CDR1 and CDR2 are MDHEN and SYDVKM. J gave up 4 bases and V 2 bases, and 3 bases lay outside the gene matches. The CDR3 contains 16 residues. The CDR3 DNA sequence: TGTGCCAGCAGTTTAGCTAGCGGGGGGGGATACAATGAGCAGTTCTTC. Its translation: CASSLASGGGYNEQFF.

Ten or more counts support this clonotype. The chain is built from TRBV2 and TRBJ2-7; D ambiguous. Per germline, CDR1 SNHLY and CDR2 FYNNEI. V shed 8 bases and J shed 5 bases, with 16 bases lying between them. This CDR3 is built from 13 residues. The CDR3 here is CASDQTGFNEQYF. Here the CDR3 DNA reads TGTGCCAGCGACCAGACTGGGTTCAACGAGCAGTACTTC.

The chain uses TRBV20-1 and TRBJ2-2; D gene uncertain. The germline V gene has CDR1 DFQATT and CDR2 SNEGSKA (reference sequence). There are 13 residues in the CDR3. Between the trimmed V and J ends, which lost 2 bases and 5 bases, there was a span of 9 bases. The CDR3 DNA reads as TGCAGTGCTAGACCGCGGTCGACCGGGGAGCTGTTTTTT. It specifies CSARPRSTGELFF.

This clonotype was recorded many times. This chain joins TRBV2 and TRBJ1-5; perhaps TRBD1 as D (5 bases). Germline lookup yields CDR1 SNHLY and CDR2 FYNNEI. The CDR3 length is 14 residues. V was cut by 5 bases and J by 5 bases, with 13 bases left in between. CDR3 in DNA: TGTGCCAGCAGTCCCGGTCGAGGGGATCAGCCCCAGCATTTT. It translates to CASSPGRGDQPQHF.

This clonotype has just a few counts. V gene TRBV3-1 combines with J gene TRBJ1-3; TRBD1 might be the D (6 bases). The CDR3 is made up of 17 amino acids. Germline CDR1 is LGHDT and CDR2 is YNNKEL (reference sequence). Trimming shortened V by 6 bases and J by 0 bases, and 18 bases separated the two germline ends. The CDR3 reads CASSSGTTDNSGNTIYF. The CDR3 DNA reads as TGTGCCAGCAGTTCCGGGACAACGGATAACTCTGGAAACACCATATATTTT.

This clonotype was seen at least ten times. This chain joins TRBV6-5 and TRBJ1-5, with D possibly TRBD1 on 5 matching bases. Germline loops: CDR1 MNHEY, CDR2 SVGAGI. The CDR3 runs to 15 residues. Trimming pared 0 bases from V and 4 bases from J, leaving 10 bases between. This CDR3 is CASSYSVGGNQPQHF. The CDR3 DNA sequence: TGTGCCAGCAGTTACTCGGTGGGGGGTAATCAGCCCCAGCATTTT.

CDR3 sequence: CASSPREAGSADTQYF. DNA of the CDR3: TGTGCCAGCAGCCCTCGGGAGGCAGGGAGTGCAGATACGCAGTATTTT. The rearrangement links TRBV5-4 to TRBJ2-3; 7 bases fit TRBD2. Germline V gives CDR1 SGHNT, CDR2 YYREEE (reference sequence). The CDR3 has 16 residues. Trimming removed 4 bases from V and 4 bases from J; junction bases left unmatched: 12.

V and J are TRBV20-1 and TRBJ2-1; 8 bases line up with TRBD2. Germline CDR1 reads DFQATT; CDR2 reads SNEGSKA (reference sequence). Trimming took 4 bases from V and 4 from J; bases not matched to a gene: 0. There are 12 residues in the CDR3. The CDR3 spells CSAKRGYNEQFF. CDR3 sequence (DNA): TGCAGTGCTAAGCGGGGGTACAATGAGCAGTTCTTC.

This clonotype was found many times. The gene calls are TRBV10-3 and TRBJ1-5, with a possible D match to TRBD1 (5 bases). Trimming stripped 6 bases from V and 3 bases from J, with 21 bases between. The germline V gene encodes CDR1 ENHRY and CDR2 SYGVKD. The CDR3 consists of 17 residues. In DNA form, the CDR3 reads TGTGCCATCAGATGGGAGACAGCGGAATGTTACAATCAGCCCCAGCATTTT. This sequence encodes CAIRWETAECYNQPQHF.